These 2 T cell receptor beta chains share one sample of origin, sequenced in a study of blood T cell repertoires in COVID-19. The assay was immunoSEQ multiplex PCR, and TCRdb's table has in-frame clones only and misses some. In the table there are more than 30,000 clones, 90% to 95% of which are singletons. Sequenced: peripheral blood. These receptors came from a human donor with active COVID-19. The donor label of this sample is uncertain.

V and J are TRBV28 and TRBJ2-7; 12 bases align to TRBD1. The CDR3 runs 15 residues. Per germline, CDR1 MDHEN and CDR2 SYDVKM. V shed 7 bases, J shed 4 bases, and the junction held 8 bases outside the gene matches. Here the CDR3 reads CASTTGGQGAYEQYF. The CDR3 nucleotides are TGTGCCAGCACAACGGGGGGACAGGGGGCTTACGAGCAGTACTTC.

Only a few counts were recorded for this clone. The chain is built from TRBV5-1 and TRBJ2-3; TRBD2 matches at 9 bases. The CDR3 extends over 16 amino acids. Germline V lookup: CDR1 SGHRS, CDR2 YFSETQ. V lost 3 bases to trimming and J lost 0 bases; unmatched junction nucleotides: 5. CDR3 protein: CASSYDSGGSTDTQYF. In DNA, the CDR3 is TGCGCCAGCAGCTACGATAGCGGGGGAAGCACAGATACGCAGTATTTT.